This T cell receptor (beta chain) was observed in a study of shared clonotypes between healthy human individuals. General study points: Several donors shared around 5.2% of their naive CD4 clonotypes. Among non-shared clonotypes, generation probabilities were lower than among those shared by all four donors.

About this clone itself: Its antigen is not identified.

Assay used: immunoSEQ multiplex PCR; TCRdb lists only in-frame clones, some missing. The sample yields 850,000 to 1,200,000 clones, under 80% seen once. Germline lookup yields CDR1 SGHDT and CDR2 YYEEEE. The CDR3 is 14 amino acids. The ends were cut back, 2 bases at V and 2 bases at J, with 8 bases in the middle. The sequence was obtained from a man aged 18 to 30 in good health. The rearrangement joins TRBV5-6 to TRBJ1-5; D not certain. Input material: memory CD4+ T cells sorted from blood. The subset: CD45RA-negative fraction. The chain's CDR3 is CASSFLQGNQPQHF. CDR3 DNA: TGTGCCAGCAGCTTTCTCCAGGGCAATCAGCCCCAGCATTTT.